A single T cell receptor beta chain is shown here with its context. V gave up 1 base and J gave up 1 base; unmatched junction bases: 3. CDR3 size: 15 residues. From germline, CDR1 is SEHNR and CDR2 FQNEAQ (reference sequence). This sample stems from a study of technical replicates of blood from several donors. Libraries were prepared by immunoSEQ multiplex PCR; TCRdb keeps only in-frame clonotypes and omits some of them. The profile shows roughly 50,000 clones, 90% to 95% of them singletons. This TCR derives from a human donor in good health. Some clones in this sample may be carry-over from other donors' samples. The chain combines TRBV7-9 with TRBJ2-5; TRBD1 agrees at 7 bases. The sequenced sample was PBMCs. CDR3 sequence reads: CASSLGRQGQETQYF. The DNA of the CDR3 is TGTGCCAGCAGCTTAGGGAGACAGGGCCAAGAGACCCAGTACTTC.